These T cell receptor beta chains were read from a single sample in a study of blood T cell repertoires in COVID-19. Repertoires were generated with immunoSEQ multiplex PCR, while TCRdb's copy carries only in-frame clones and drops some. Here the sample spans 190,000 or so clones, about 88% being singletons. Sequenced: PBMCs or T cells enriched from blood (not recorded which). The source is a woman aged 30 to 39 who had been exposed to COVID-19. The CDR3 runs from the conserved cysteine through the conserved F or W. A D gene is named only where the DNA matches it firmly. Rows give clone size only sometimes, using once, few, many, or a class for an expanded clone.

CDR3aa | CDR3nt | j_gene | v_gene | abundance | d_gene
CASSARTGVHGELFF | TGTGCCAGCAGCGCTCGGACAGGGGTGCACGGGGAGCTGTTTTTT | TRBJ2-2 | TRBV11-3 | once | TRBD1
CASSWDRNPYEQYF | TGTGCCAGCAGCTGGGACAGGAACCCCTACGAGCAGTACTTC | TRBJ2-7 | TRBV5-6 | NA | TRBD1
CASSDQGPNYGYTF | TGTGCCAGCAGTGATCAGGGCCCTAACTATGGCTACACCTTC | TRBJ1-2 | TRBV2 | NA | NA
CASSEEHSTDTQYF | TGCGCCAGCAGTGAAGAGCATAGCACAGATACGCAGTATTTT | TRBJ2-3 | TRBV10-1 | NA | NA
CASSPQGLTTEAFF | TGTGCCAGTTCACCCCAGGGGTTAACCACTGAAGCTTTCTTT | TRBJ1-1 | TRBV2 | NA | NA
CASSSLGTGANYGYTF | TGTGCCAGCAGTTCTCTAGGGACAGGAGCGAACTATGGCTACACCTTC | TRBJ1-2 | TRBV27 | few | TRBD1
CAITGGDMNTEAFF | TGTGCCATCACCGGGGGTGACATGAACACTGAAGCTTTCTTT | TRBJ1-1 | TRBV10-3 | NA | NA
CASSNTGPLSGNTIYF | TGTGCCAGCTCAAACACAGGGCCCCTCTCTGGAAACACCATATATTTT | TRBJ1-3 | TRBV18 | NA | NA
CASSPGWVEQFF | TGTGCCAGCAGCCCGGGGTGGGTGGAGCAGTTCTTC | TRBJ2-1 | TRBV7-8 | NA | NA
CASSPRVSNTEAFF | TGTGCCAGTAGTCCCCGGGTCTCGAACACTGAAGCTTTCTTT | TRBJ1-1 | TRBV19 | NA | NA
CASSETDSGNTIYF | TGCGCCAGCAGCGAGACAGACTCTGGAAACACCATATATTTT | TRBJ1-3 | TRBV5-1 | NA | NA
CSVEYSGNTIYF | TGCAGCGTTGAGTACAGTGGAAACACCATATATTTT | TRBJ1-3 | TRBV29-1 | NA | NA
CASSLGTGTGQPQHF | TGTGCCAGCAGCTTAGGTACAGGGACGGGCCAGCCCCAGCATTTT | TRBJ1-5 | TRBV7-8 | NA | NA
CASSQDGRSLYF | TGTGCCAGCAGCCAAGATGGCCGTTCGCTGTACTTC | TRBJ2-7 | TRBV14 | NA | NA